Listed below are T cell receptor beta chains from one sample, sequenced in a study of neurological immune-mediated disorders. TCRdb processed the 5' RACE reads anew with MiXCR; each CDR3 protein has one entry. The sample yields 110,000 or so distinct CDR3 sequences, roughly 3.2% seen once. Source material: PBMCs. The receptors stem from a woman in her thirties with multiple sclerosis. Each CDR3 is given with its conserved first and last residue. The D gene is left open where the match is weak. Clone size, where shown, is once, few, many, or a class for clones that have expanded.

TRBJ2-7	TRBV25-1	-	-	TGTGCCAGCAGTAAAACTCATAGCGGAAGCTCCTACGAGCAGTACTTC	CASSKTHSGSSYEQYF
TRBJ2-7	TRBV18	TRBD1	many	TGTGCCAGCTCACCGGGACAGACGGACTACGAGCAGTACTTC	CASSPGQTDYEQYF
TRBJ1-1	TRBV6-4	-	few	TGTGCCAGCAGTGACCGAGGCCATGTGGACACTGAAGCTTTCTTT	CASSDRGHVDTEAFF
TRBJ2-5	TRBV7-9	-	many	TGTGCCAGCAGCTTAAAGTTCGAAGAGACCCAGTACTTC	CASSLKFEETQYF
TRBJ1-4	TRBV5-6	-	many	TGTGCCAGCAGCTTGGGACAGCTTACCGAAAAACTGTTTTTT	CASSLGQLTEKLFF
TRBJ1-2	TRBV6-5	TRBD1	many	TGTGCCAGCCGAAACCCCGGGGACAGCTTCTATGGCTACACCTTC	CASRNPGDSFYGYTF
TRBJ2-1	TRBV5-1	TRBD2	many	TGCGCCAGCAGCTACGCTAGGGTAGCGGGAAGTGGTGAGCAGTTCTTC	CASSYARVAGSGEQFF
TRBJ2-2	TRBV2	-	many	TGTGCCAGCAGTCGCAGGGAAACCGGGGAGCTGTTTTTT	CASSRRETGELFF
TRBJ1-1	TRBV28	-	many	TGTGCCAGCAGTTCCCCAGCCAGGATGAACACTGAAGCTTTCTTT	CASSSPARMNTEAFF
TRBJ2-1	TRBV2	TRBD2	many	TGTGCCAGCATTGGACAGCGGGAGGGCCCGGTCAATGAGCAGTTCTTC	CASIGQREGPVNEQFF
TRBJ2-5	TRBV20-1	-	many	TGCAGTGCAGAGTACGGCAGGGGGAGGTCAGAGACCCAGTACTTC	CSAEYGRGRSETQYF
TRBJ2-1	TRBV6-6	TRBD1	many	TGTGCCAGCAGCCCTGGACAGGGTAGGGGTGAGCAGTTCTTC	CASSPGQGRGEQFF
TRBJ1-1	TRBV20-1	-	many	TGCAGTGCTAGAGAGCCCTCCGGGAGGGGGGATGAAGCTTTCTTT	CSAREPSGRGDEAFF
TRBJ2-5	TRBV12-3/TRBV12-4	-	many	TGTGCCAGCAGTTTAAGGGCCACTGAAGAGACCCAGTACTTC	CASSLRATEETQYF
TRBJ1-1	TRBV20-1	-	many	TGCAGTGCTAGTGTACAGGGGAACACTGAAGCTTTCTTT	CSASVQGNTEAFF